The 13 T cell receptor beta chains listed next were all sequenced from one sample in a study of tumor and adjacent non-tumor tissue in lung cancer. The library came from three nested PCR rounds adapted from ARM-PCR protocols. Via MiXCR, TCRdb re-called the multiplex PCR reads, giving one row per CDR3 protein. The sample has fewer than 75,000 distinct CDR3 sequences; 75% to 85% are singletons. The template was RNA from unsorted bulk tissue. More than 3 cm separated this lung sample from the edge of the tumor. Sequenced input: distant non-tumor lung tissue. The receptors were sampled from a man in his sixties with non-small cell lung cancer.

This clonotype was seen repeatedly, ten times or more. V and J are TRBV5-1 and TRBJ2-3, with D perhaps assigned TRBD1 or TRBD2 (7 bases each). Deletions cut 4 bases from V and 1 base from J, with 25 bases between. The CDR3 contains 19 residues. Germline V gene lookup returns CDR1 SGHRS and CDR2 YFSETQ. The CDR3, as DNA: TGCGCCAGCAGCAGAGACAGGGAGGGGAGATCGTACCGCACAGATACGCAGTATTTT. This codes for CASSRDREGRSYRTDTQYF.

For this clonotype: Its ends do not fully match the called genes, so a read error is possible. The chain is built from TRBV12-3 or TRBV12-4 and TRBJ2-7, with 11 nucleotides matching TRBD2. This CDR3 comprises 16 residues. CDR3 loop: CASSRSSGRAIHEQYF. The DNA for the CDR3 is TGTGCTAGCAGTCGGAGTAGCGGGAGGGCCATCCACGAGCAGTACTTC.

This clonotype was seen a handful of times. With a much larger clone just one base away, this may be a read error. The gene calls are TRBV10-3 and TRBJ2-7; 8 bases align to TRBD1. The CDR3 is 14 amino acids. CDR1 is ENHRY and CDR2 is SYGVKD in the germline V gene. The V gene end was trimmed by 3 bases and the J gene end by 9 bases; junction bases not matched to a gene: 10. The CDR3 DNA reads TGTGCCATCAGTGACAGTACAGGGGGATCCCGGCAGTACTTC. Residues: CAISDSTGGSRQYF.

Turning to this clonotype: Since the CDR3 does not end with the conserved phenylalanine or tryptophan, this likely comes from a read error. The chain joins TRBV5-6 to TRBJ1-1, with D perhaps matching TRBD1 (5 bases). Per the germline V gene, CDR1 is SGHDT and CDR2 is YYEEEE. The CDR3 runs to 13 residues. The DNA for the CDR3 is TGTGCCACCAGCTTGACAGTATACACTGAAGCTTTCTTA. Residues: CATSLTVYTEAFL.

The DNA for the CDR3 is TGCAGCATTGGGGGTGGGCAGATGACCTACAATGAGCAGTTCTTC. It is translated as CSIGGGQMTYNEQFF. The chain is built from TRBV29-1 and TRBJ2-1; D may be TRBD1 or TRBD2 (5 bases each). Germline lookup yields CDR1 SQVTM and CDR2 ANQGSEA. This CDR3 comprises 15 residues. V was cut by 8 bases and J by 2 bases, with 19 bases left in between.

This clonotype was observed a few times. One end of the junction does not line up with germline, which may come from a read error. The chain is built from TRBV7-8 and TRBJ2-4; D remains ambiguous. CDR1 and CDR2 from the germline V gene are SGHVS and FQNEAQ. There are 15 residues in the CDR3. DNA for the CDR3: TGTGTCAGCAGCCACATTACAGAGGTCAAAAACATTCAGTACTTC. This codes for CVSSHITEVKNIQYF. Using reference TRBV7-8 and TRBJ2-4 for the parts outside the CDR3, the full variable domain is GAGVSQSPRYKVAKRGQDVALRCDPISGHVSLFWYQQALGQGPEFLTYFQNEAQLDKSGLPSDRFFAERPEGSVSTLKIQRTQQEDSAVYLCVSSHITEVKNIQYFGAGTRLSVL.

The sample holds one count of this clonotype. This chain connects TRBV29-1 to TRBJ2-7; 7 nucleotides agree with TRBD1. This CDR3 region has 14 residues. Germline V gene sequence: CDR1 SQVTM, CDR2 ANQGSEA. The CDR3 sequence: CSVIDRNRGNEQYF. The CDR3 DNA reads as TGCAGTGTTATCGACCGGAACAGGGGCAACGAGCAGTACTTC.

Comments on this clonotype: Since no conserved phenylalanine or tryptophan closes the CDR3, a read error is the likely cause. In DNA, the CDR3 is TGTGCAAGCAGCCCTAACGGGGCCGGGGAGACCCAGTACTTA. Encoded protein: CASSPNGAGETQYL. The V and J genes are TRBV11-3 and TRBJ2-5; D may match TRBD1 or TRBD2 (5 bases each). From germline, CDR1 is SGHNT and CDR2 YENEEA. The CDR3 is made up of 14 amino acids.

This clonotype appeared a single time. One junction end does not reproduce the germline sequence, and a read error may be involved. The J gene is TRBJ2-5, the V gene TRBV28; 8 bases match TRBD2. Germline lookup yields CDR1 MDHEN and CDR2 SYDVKM. CDR3 length: 15 residues. The CDR3 coding sequence is TGTGCCAGCAGCAGACTAGCGTACCTCCAAGAGATCCAGTACTTC. It specifies CASSRLAYLQEIQYF.

About this clonotype itself: Since the CDR3 does not end with the conserved phenylalanine or tryptophan, this likely comes from a read error. This sequence joins TRBV29-1 and TRBJ2-7; D is perhaps TRBD1 or TRBD2 (7 bases each). The germline V gene encodes CDR1 SQVTM and CDR2 ANQGSEA. The CDR3 has 16 amino acids. CDR3 loop: CSVEGQGRGGSHDQYL. The CDR3 nucleotides are TGCAGCGTTGAAGGACAGGGACGGGGAGGGTCCCACGACCAGTACTTA.

V is TRBV6-6 and J is TRBJ2-3, with a tentative D call TRBD1 (6 bases). From germline, CDR1 is MNHNY and CDR2 SVGAGI (reference sequence). V lost 7 bases, J lost 2 bases, and 13 bases lay in between. The length of the CDR3 is 14 residues. CDR3 loop: CASIEDSTTDTQYF. The CDR3 DNA follows: TGTGCCAGCATCGAGGACAGTACCACAGATACGCAGTATTTT.

About this clonotype itself: The junction differs from germline at one of its ends, possibly a read error. The rearrangement links TRBV4-2 to TRBJ2-7; TRBD1 matches 7 bases. The germline V gene has CDR1 LGHNA and CDR2 YNFKEQ. The CDR3 sequence is 14 residues long. CDR3 protein: CANSPAGGRDEHYF. The DNA for the CDR3 is TGTGCCAACAGCCCGGCAGGGGGTAGGGACGAGCATTACTTC.

This clonotype was seen just once. The chain carries TRBV5-4 and TRBJ1-5; D not resolved. Trimming pared 4 bases from V and 8 bases from J, leaving 16 bases between. The CDR3 extends over 14 amino acids. Germline values: CDR1 SGHNT, CDR2 YYREEE (reference sequence). CDR3 coding DNA: TGTGCCAGCAGCCTGGACGGCTTTCCGAAGCCCCAGCATTTT. Protein sequence: CASSLDGFPKPQHF.